These 13 T cell receptor beta chains share one sample of origin, sequenced in a study of blood T cell repertoires in COVID-19. TCRdb keeps only in-frame clones here, not all; method: immunoSEQ multiplex PCR. The table lists about 140,000 clones, around 82% of them singletons. Sequences were obtained from peripheral blood. The receptors here all came from a woman in her sixties with acute or convalescent COVID-19.

The genes are TRBV28 and TRBJ1-2; 7 bases map to TRBD1. The CDR3 contains 13 residues. Germline loops: CDR1 MDHEN, CDR2 SYDVKM. V lost 7 bases and J lost 3; bases outside the gene matches: 5. The CDR3 reads CASKSGQYYGYTF. The CDR3 bases are TGTGCCAGCAAATCGGGACAGTACTATGGCTACACCTTC.

The CDR3 reads CASSQETGRVTEAFF. Written as DNA, the CDR3 is TGTGCCAGCAGCCAAGAGACGGGGAGGGTCACTGAAGCTTTCTTT. The chain joins TRBV14 to TRBJ1-1; the D is unclear. The germline CDR1 and CDR2 sequences are SGHDN and FVKESK. CDR3 size: 15 residues. The ends were cut back, 0 bases at V and 4 bases at J, with 12 bases in the middle.

The V call is TRBV15, the J call TRBJ1-2, with 8 bases aligning to TRBD1. From germline, CDR1 is LNHNV and CDR2 YYDKDF (reference sequence). Losses at the gene ends were 0 bases for V and 7 bases for J; bases not matched to a gene: 7. This CDR3 region has 15 residues. The CDR3 DNA sequence: TGTGCCACCAGCAGAGATCGGGCAGGGGGCTCTGGCTACACCTTC. Translating it yields CATSRDRAGGSGYTF.

This clone appeared once. The rearrangement uses TRBV28 and TRBJ2-6; D perhaps matches TRBD1 (6 bases). This CDR3 spans 16 amino acids. The germline V gene encodes CDR1 MDHEN and CDR2 SYDVKM. V was cut by 11 bases and J by 1 base, with 18 bases left in between. The CDR3 loop is CAALGRRGSGANVLTF. DNA of the CDR3: TGTGCCGCCCTGGGCCGTAGGGGGTCTGGGGCCAACGTCCTGACTTTC.

There are a few counts of this clone. The chain is built from TRBV11-3 and TRBJ2-5; D ambiguous. CDR3 length: 13 residues. The germline CDR1 and CDR2 sequences are SGHNT and YENEEA. Trimming pared 4 bases from V and 5 bases from J, leaving 11 bases between. Here the CDR3 reads CASSYGVRETQYF. The CDR3 nucleotides read TGTGCCAGCAGCTACGGAGTCCGGGAGACCCAGTACTTC.

The chain links TRBV18 to TRBJ1-2; unclear D gene. CDR3 length: 13 residues. V was shortened by 6 bases and J by 2 bases, with 10 bases between the two germline ends. The V gene's germline CDR1 is KGHSH and CDR2 LQKENI. The CDR3 DNA reads TGTGCCAGCTCCCCGGAGGAGAACTATGGCTACACCTTC. Translation: CASSPEENYGYTF. Combining the CDR3 with reference TRBV18 and TRBJ1-2 gives the whole variable domain NAGVMQNPRHLVRRRGQEARLRCSPMKGHSHVYWYRQLPEEGLKFMVYLQKENIIDESGMPKERFSAEFPKEGPSILRIQQVVRGDSAAYFCASSPEENYGYTFGSGTRLTVV.

The chain joins TRBV9 to TRBJ1-1; D not certain. This CDR3 has 15 residues. With 0 bases removed from V and 4 bases from J, the gap between germline ends came to 13 bases. Germline-derived CDR1 and CDR2 are SGDLS and YYNGEE. CDR3 residues: CASSVGGLALTEAFF. CDR3 nucleotides: TGTGCCAGCAGCGTAGGAGGGCTGGCACTCACTGAAGCTTTCTTT.

The V call is TRBV24-1, the J call TRBJ2-1; 9 nucleotides match TRBD1. Germline CDR1 is KGHDR and CDR2 is SFDVKD. The V gene end was trimmed by 5 bases and the J gene end by 3 bases; junction bases not matched to a gene: 4. This CDR3 has 15 residues. The CDR3 loop reads CATSGRDRDYNEQFF. CDR3 coding DNA: TGTGCCACCAGTGGCCGGGACAGGGACTACAATGAGCAGTTCTTC.

The genes are TRBV12-5 and TRBJ2-2, with a tentative D call TRBD1 (5 bases). The V gene's germline CDR1 is LGHNT and CDR2 FRNRAP. This CDR3 spans 16 amino acids. With 2 bases removed from V and 4 bases from J, the gap between germline ends came to 14 bases. CDR3 residues: CASGLTPTQATGELFF. In DNA form, the CDR3 reads TGTGCTAGTGGTTTGACACCTACACAGGCCACCGGGGAGCTGTTTTTT.

This chain links TRBV6-5 with TRBJ2-1; D is perhaps TRBD2 (6 bases). CDR3 length: 16 amino acids. Germline V lookup: CDR1 MNHEY, CDR2 SVGAGI. Trimming took 0 bases from V and 4 from J, leaving 13 bases between them. In DNA, the CDR3 is TGTGCCAGCAGTTACTCGCTGGGGACTCCTTACAATGAGCAGTTCTTC. Translating it yields CASSYSLGTPYNEQFF.

The J gene is TRBJ2-7, the V gene TRBV9; 9 nucleotides align to TRBD2. This CDR3 is built from 15 residues. CDR1 and CDR2 from the germline V gene are SGDLS and YYNGEE. V was clipped by 4 bases and J by 4 bases; unmatched bases: 9. CDR3 sequence reads: CASSSSREGRYEQYF. CDR3 DNA sequence: TGTGCCAGCAGCAGCTCGCGGGAGGGCCGTTACGAGCAGTACTTC.

V usage is TRBV29-1 and J usage is TRBJ1-1; the D gene is possibly TRBD1 (6 bases). V dropped 6 bases and J dropped 4 bases, with 18 bases sitting between them. The germline V gene has CDR1 SQVTM and CDR2 ANQGSEA. The CDR3 contains 14 residues. Here the CDR3 DNA reads TGCAGCGTAAACACCCGGACAGCCGGCACTGAAGCTTTCTTT. Its translation is CSVNTRTAGTEAFF.

The DNA for the CDR3 is TGCGCCAGCAGCTTGGGTGGGGCGCAGGTCGGGGAGCTGTTTTTT. Amino acid sequence: CASSLGGAQVGELFF. The chain recombines TRBV5-1 with TRBJ2-2, with D tentatively TRBD1 (5 bases). The V gene lost 0 bases and the J gene lost 7 bases, with 13 bases spanning the gap. Per the germline V gene, CDR1 is SGHRS and CDR2 is YFSETQ. The CDR3 totals 15 residues.